Listed below are T cell receptor beta chains from one sample, sequenced in a study of T cell responses to AZD1222 COVID-19 vaccine. Sequencing used immunoSEQ multiplex PCR; TCRdb keeps in-frame clones, though not all of them. This sample has 99,000 or so clones, with about 89% found just once. The material sequenced was peripheral blood, taken 28 days after the second dose of the MenACWY control vaccine. The receptors were gathered from an adult who received the MenACWY meningococcal vaccine as a control. Both conserved end residues are part of each CDR3. A D gene is named only where the DNA matches it firmly. For some rows the clone size is stated as once, few or many, or as a class when expanded; others skip it.

J,D,V,size,DNA,CDR3
TRBJ1-6,TRBD1,TRBV30,few,TGTGCCTGGAACAGGGGGAATTCACCCCTCCACTTT,CAWNRGNSPLHF
TRBJ2-1,TRBD2,TRBV10-2,NA,TGCGCCAGCAGCTTAGCGGGGTCCGGTAATGAGCAGTTCTTC,CASSLAGSGNEQFF
TRBJ2-7,NA,TRBV28,NA,TGTGCCAGTAGGACCGGGAACTCCTACGAGCAGTACTTC,CASRTGNSYEQYF
TRBJ2-3,NA,TRBV5-4,NA,TGTGCCAGCAGCTTGGTGGGGACTACAGATACGCAGTATTTT,CASSLVGTTDTQYF
TRBJ2-7,TRBD2,TRBV9,NA,TGTGCCAGCAGCGTCCAGGGAGGGACCTACGAGCAGTACTTC,CASSVQGGTYEQYF
TRBJ2-2,TRBD1,TRBV19,once,TGTGCCAGTAGTTTCACAGGGGGCACCGGGGAGCTGTTTTTT,CASSFTGGTGELFF
TRBJ1-2,NA,TRBV11-2,NA,TGTGCCAGCAGCTCCTCCCGGGTCCAACCCGGCTACACCTTC,CASSSSRVQPGYTF
TRBJ1-5,TRBD1,TRBV15,once,TGTGCCACCAGCAGAGATGTGGACAGGGCCCTCAGTCAGCCCCAGCATTTT,CATSRDVDRALSQPQHF
TRBJ1-2,TRBD1,TRBV9,NA,TGTGCCAGCAGCGTCATGCCGGGACAGGGGGCGGCCGGCTACACCTTC,CASSVMPGQGAAGYTF
TRBJ2-2,TRBD2,TRBV18,NA,TGTGCCAGCTCACCTCCCAGCGGGGGGGCGGCCGGGGAGCTGTTTTTT,CASSPPSGGAAGELFF
TRBJ1-5,TRBD1,TRBV7-2,NA,TGTGCCAGCAGCTCGGACAGGGGCAATCAGCCCCAGCATTTT,CASSSDRGNQPQHF
TRBJ2-7,NA,TRBV21-1,NA,TGTGCCAGCAGCAAAGATGAGGGGGGGCCAAGATACGAGCAGTACTTC,CASSKDEGGPRYEQYF
TRBJ2-5,NA,TRBV20-1,NA,TGCAGTGCTAGAATTGAGACCCAGTACTTC,CSARIETQYF
TRBJ1-5,TRBD1,TRBV28,once,TGTGCCAGCAGTTTACCCCTCCCGACAGGGGGACAGCCCCAGCATTTT,CASSLPLPTGGQPQHF
TRBJ2-2,TRBD1,TRBV6-6,once,TGTGCCAGCATCAACCCCGGACAGGGACACACCGGGGAGCTGTTTTTT,CASINPGQGHTGELFF
TRBJ1-2,NA,TRBV7-9,NA,TGTGCCAGCAGCGCGGACAGTCAGCTAGAGAACACCTTC,CASSADSQLENTF
TRBJ2-7,TRBD1,TRBV7-2,NA,TGTGCCAGCAGCCAAGTGGGACAGAGCTACGAGCAGTACTTC,CASSQVGQSYEQYF
TRBJ2-5,TRBD2,TRBV27,NA,TGTGCCAGCAGTAACCGTCGGACTAGCGGTCCCCCGGGGGAGACCCAGTACTTC,CASSNRRTSGPPGETQYF